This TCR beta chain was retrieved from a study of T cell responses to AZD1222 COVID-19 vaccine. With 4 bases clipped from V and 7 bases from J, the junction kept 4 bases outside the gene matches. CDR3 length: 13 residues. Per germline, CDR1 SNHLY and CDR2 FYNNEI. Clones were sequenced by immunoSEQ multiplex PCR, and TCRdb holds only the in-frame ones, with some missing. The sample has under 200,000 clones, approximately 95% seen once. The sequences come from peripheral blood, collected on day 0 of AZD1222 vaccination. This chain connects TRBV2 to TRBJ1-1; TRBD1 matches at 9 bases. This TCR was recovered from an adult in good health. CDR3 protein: CASSADRGYEAFF. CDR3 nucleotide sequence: TGTGCCAGCAGTGCCGACAGGGGGTATGAAGCTTTCTTT.